This TCR beta chain was captured by sequencing in a study of CD8+CD57+ T cells in acquired aplastic anemia (dated by TCRdb to the late 2010s). For context, the study as a whole: On average, sorted CD4+ and CD8+ cells yielded about 3 ug of extracted DNA, with a range of about 0.19 to 30 ug. A CD8+CD57+ expansion meant a frequency higher than the mean frequency seen in healthy subjects. Study-level results and caveats: Some 30 CD8+ CDR3 sequences were shared between patients and controls but appeared highly expressed in patients and within their immunodominant clones. Patients and healthy controls showed no significant difference in CD8+ Simpson's diversity (P=0.060).

Genomic DNA served as template for TCR beta VDJ combination and CDR3 sequence profiling. An Illumina HiSeq 2000 was the platform used for TCR repertoire sequencing. Concerning the study's data processing: TRBV/TRBJ rearrangement plots, CDR3 size and DJ length profiles, and Simpson's diversity index were used to assess repertoires. The most abundant DNA sequence in the deep sequencing data was taken as the immunodominant clone. CDR3 amino acid sequences were checked for sharing across subjects and were also compared against the VDJdb database and published repertoires. TCRdb passed the public sequencing reads through fastp at Q25 and MiXCR, retaining productive beta sequences. Rows with one shared CDR3 protein collapse into an entry with the most common genes and DNA. V and J calls and clone size were set by TCRdb, not the authors. The table for this sample lists 150,000 to 200,000 distinct CDR3 sequences; roughly 50% of them were counted only once. The top ten clones comprise more than 1.5% of the sample.

The CDR3 goes from the cysteine to the phenylalanine over 11 residues. Kept here is only the CDR3 DNA, which spans 33 bases and is read in frame from base 1. CDR1 and CDR2 are read off the germline V gene as SGHTA and FQGNSA. V loses 7 bases of germline sequence and J loses 5 bases, and the interval between the two ends is 8 bases. In its sample, this clonotype was seen a few times. Its antigen is unknown. It has no much larger one-base neighbor in the sample; base qualities were not kept. Expansion of CD8+CD57+ cells had been shown by flow cytometry in the patients chosen for sequencing. Every patient had severe acquired aplastic anemia, diagnosed using the International Study of Aplastic Anemia and Agranulocytosis and Camitta criteria. Patients had received no therapy at the time of blood sampling. TCR repertoires of sorted CD4+ and CD8+ blood T cells from severe aplastic anemia patients and healthy subjects were deep-sequenced in the study. In the USA, patient enrollment took place under clinicaltrials.gov protocols 00001620, 01623167, 00001397, 00071045, 00081523 and 00961064. Ficoll-Paque density gradient centrifugation was used to isolate peripheral blood mononuclear cells. Before DNA extraction, CD4+ and CD8+ T cells were sorted by FACS or by magnetic beads.

The rearranged chain carries TRBV7-2 and TRBJ1-1, with no D gene named confidently. What was sequenced was sorted CD4+, CD8+, or CD8+CD57+ T cells (not recorded which) from PBMCs. The receptor was isolated from a human donor with aplastic anemia. The CDR3 protein: CASTSGTEAFF. The base sequence is TGTGCCAGCACCTCGGGGACTGAAGCTTTCTTT.